These 30 T cell receptor beta chains share one sample of origin, sequenced in a study of breast tumors, draining lymph nodes, adjacent tissues. TCRdb re-analysed the multiplex PCR reads in MiXCR, keeping a single row per CDR3 protein. This table has 15,000 to 20,000 distinct CDR3 sequences, 55% to 75% appearing once. The sequenced material came from tumor-adjacent breast tissue. These receptors originate from a female donor with breast cancer. Some clones in this sample may be carry-over from other donors' samples.

The CDR3: CSARVPDTQYF. CDR3 nucleotides: TGCAGTGCTAGAGTCCCAGATACGCAGTATTTT. This chain joins TRBV20-1 and TRBJ2-3; D is uncertain. Germline CDR1 is DFQATT and CDR2 is SNEGSKA (reference sequence). Trimming removed 1 base from V and 4 bases from J, with 3 bases in between. There are 11 residues in the CDR3.

This clonotype has only a few counts. The chain combines TRBV7-3 with TRBJ2-7, with TRBD2 identical over 7 bases. Germline CDR1 is SGHTA and CDR2 is FQGTGA. Trimming cost V 5 bases and J 3 bases; bases outside gene matches: 7. The CDR3 has 14 residues. CDR3 DNA sequence: TGTGCCAGCAGCCCCCGCGGGGGAGGCTACGAGCAGTACTTC. This codes for CASSPRGGGYEQYF.

This clonotype was counted a single time. The chain employs TRBV12-3 or TRBV12-4 and TRBJ1-5; no definite D call. The CDR3 runs 13 residues. V lost 5 bases and J 5 bases, leaving 10 bases between the germline ends. The CDR3 sequence is CASSIMEDQPQHF. CDR3 nucleotides: TGTGCCAGCAGTATCATGGAAGATCAGCCCCAGCATTTT.

There are a few counts of this clonotype. The rearrangement joins TRBV4-1 to TRBJ2-7; TRBD1 aligns across 9 bases. Germline CDR1 MGHRA, CDR2 YSYEKL. The CDR3 loop spans 14 amino acids. Trimming cost V 2 bases and J 4 bases; bases outside gene matches: 3. CDR3 loop: CASSQMGQGYEQYF. The CDR3 DNA sequence: TGCGCCAGCAGCCAAATGGGACAGGGTTACGAGCAGTACTTC.

The chain links TRBV30 to TRBJ2-7, with D perhaps TRBD1 or TRBD2 (6 bases each). The CDR3 sequence is 14 residues long. Looked up from germline, CDR1 is GTSNPN and CDR2 is SVGIG (reference sequence). V lost 0 bases and J 0 bases, leaving 9 bases between the germline ends. CDR3 region: CAWSVGGSSYEQYF. Written as DNA, the CDR3 is TGTGCCTGGAGTGTAGGGGGGTCCTCCTACGAGCAGTACTTC. Looking up the rest from reference TRBV30 and TRBJ2-7 gives the full variable domain: SQTIHQWPATLVQPVGSPLSLECTVEGTSNPNLYWYRQAAGRGLQLLFYSVGIGQISSEVPQNLSASRPQDRQFILSSKKLLLSDSGFYLCAWSVGGSSYEQYFGPGTRLTVT.

This sequence joins TRBV5-1 and TRBJ2-7; D tentatively fits TRBD1 or TRBD2 (5 bases each). The V end lost 3 bases, the J end lost 6 bases, and 16 bases lay between the germline ends. This CDR3 is 14 amino acids long. In germline, CDR1 is SGHRS, CDR2 YFSETQ. The CDR3, as DNA: TGCGCCAGCAGCTCCGGGACGGCCACGGCCGAGCAGTACTTC. Its protein is CASSSGTATAEQYF. Full variable domain (remainder filled in from reference TRBV5-1 and TRBJ2-7): KAGVTQTPRYLIKTRGQQVTLSCSPISGHRSVSWYQQTPGQGLQFLFEYFSETQRNKGNFPGRFSGRQFSNSRSEMNVSTLELGDSALYLCASSSGTATAEQYFGPGTRLTVT.

This clonotype was detected once. The chain employs TRBV11-1 and TRBJ1-6, with D unclear. V was shortened by 0 bases and J by 2 bases, with 8 bases between the two germline ends. The V gene's germline CDR1 is SGHAT and CDR2 FQDESV (reference sequence). This CDR3 has 16 amino acids. CDR3 loop: CASSLARGTYNSPLHF. In DNA form, the CDR3 reads TGTGCCAGCAGCTTAGCGCGGGGTACCTATAATTCACCCCTCCACTTT.

This clonotype is labeled medium-sized (0.01 to 0.1%). J is TRBJ1-6 and V is TRBV19; the D gene is possibly TRBD1 (6 bases). V lost 6 bases to trimming and J lost 6 bases, with 12 bases between them. The CDR3 covers 14 residues. CDR1 and CDR2 (germline): LNHDA, SQIVND (reference sequence). CDR3 loop: CASRNGQTNSPLHF. The CDR3 DNA sequence: TGTGCCAGTAGAAACGGACAGACTAATTCACCCCTCCACTTT.

This clonotype has at least ten counts. The chain employs TRBV18 and TRBJ2-3; TRBD2 matches 8 bases. This CDR3 contains 17 residues. With 0 bases clipped from V and 5 bases from J, the junction kept 10 bases outside the gene matches. The germline gives CDR1 KGHSH, CDR2 LQKENI. This CDR3 is CASSPPWGTSLVDTQYF. DNA for the CDR3: TGTGCCAGCTCACCACCGTGGGGGACTAGTCTCGTAGATACGCAGTATTTT.

This sequence joins TRBV5-1 and TRBJ1-6, with TRBD1 as a possible D gene (5 bases). Trimming stripped 7 bases from V and 9 bases from J, with 20 bases between. Germline assignment: CDR1 SGHRS and CDR2 YFSETQ. The CDR3 length is 15 residues. CDR3 loop: CASHSLRGSGSPLHF. CDR3 DNA sequence: TGCGCCAGCCACAGCCTCCGGGGGAGTGGTTCACCCCTCCACTTT.

This clonotype was detected ten times or more. The V and J genes are TRBV7-2 and TRBJ2-1; D may correspond to TRBD1 or TRBD2 (5 bases each). The CDR3 loop spans 12 amino acids. V lost 5 bases and J 10 bases, leaving 12 bases between the germline ends. The germline V gene encodes CDR1 SGHTA and CDR2 FQGNSA. CDR3 sequence (DNA): TGTGCCAGCAGCCGCTTGGGGGTAGAGCAGTTCTTC. Protein sequence: CASSRLGVEQFF.

The chain links TRBV7-9 to TRBJ2-7; D uncertain. CDR3 length: 12 residues. Germline V gene data show CDR1 as SEHNR and CDR2 as FQNEAQ (reference sequence). Trimming shortened V by 5 bases and J by 6 bases, and 11 bases separated the two germline ends. The CDR3 loop is CASSPLASEQYF. The CDR3 bases are TGTGCCAGCAGCCCGCTGGCGTCCGAGCAGTACTTC.

In this sample, this clonotype turned up many times. The V and J genes are TRBV20-1 and TRBJ1-1; tentative D call: TRBD1 (5 bases). Germline CDR1 reads DFQATT; CDR2 reads SNEGSKA (reference sequence). The V gene lost 5 bases and the J gene lost 1 base, with 11 bases spanning the gap. CDR3 length: 13 amino acids. This CDR3 reads CSAGGKWNTEAFF. Here the CDR3 DNA reads TGCAGTGCTGGGGGTAAATGGAACACTGAAGCTTTCTTT.

By share, this clonotype ranks as medium-sized. CDR3: CASSFNYGYTF. The CDR3 DNA reads as TGTGCCTCGTCTTTTAACTATGGCTACACCTTC. The J gene is TRBJ1-2, the V gene TRBV30; D unresolved. V shed 7 bases and J shed 1 base, with 7 bases lying between them. This CDR3 comprises 11 residues. CDR1 is GTSNPN and CDR2 is SVGIG in the germline V gene (reference sequence). Using reference TRBV30 and TRBJ1-2 for the parts outside the CDR3, the full variable domain is SQTIHQWPATLVQPVGSPLSLECTVEGTSNPNLYWYRQAAGRGLQLLFYSVGIGQISSEVPQNLSASRPQDRQFILSSKKLLLSDSGFYLCASSFNYGYTFGSGTRLTVV.

This clonotype was recorded many times. This chain joins TRBV29-1 and TRBJ1-4; D remains unclear. V lost 0 bases and J lost 3, with 17 bases in between. This CDR3 is built from 17 residues. Per germline, CDR1 SQVTM and CDR2 ANQGSEA. The CDR3 is CSVEERLRPGANEKLFF. The CDR3 nucleotides read TGCAGCGTTGAAGAAAGGTTACGTCCTGGGGCTAATGAAAAACTGTTTTTT.

The chain uses TRBV24-1 and TRBJ1-5; D not resolved. CDR3 length: 14 amino acids. V dropped 4 bases and J dropped 0 bases, with 6 bases sitting between them. Germline V gives CDR1 KGHDR, CDR2 SFDVKD. CDR3 in amino acids: CATSDGASNQPQHF. DNA of the CDR3: TGTGCCACCAGTGACGGAGCTAGCAATCAGCCCCAGCATTTT.

This clonotype was seen repeatedly, ten times or more. This may arise from a read error, as a much more abundant clone is one base away. The chain links TRBV6-1 to TRBJ2-7; D is ambiguous. CDR1 is MNHNS, CDR2 SASEGT, per germline. This CDR3 is 13 amino acids long. Trimming pared 8 bases from V and 2 bases from J, leaving 13 bases between. CDR3 DNA: TGTGCCAGCTTGCCAGTTCAAACCTACGAGCAGTACTTC. Translated, it gives CASLPVQTYEQYF.

This sequence joins TRBV20-1 and TRBJ2-3, with 11 nucleotides matching TRBD2. In germline, CDR1 is DFQATT, CDR2 SNEGSKA (reference sequence). The ends lost 6 bases at V and 6 bases at J; junction bases unmatched: 8. CDR3 length: 14 amino acids. For the CDR3, the DNA is TGCAGTGCCACCAGACTAGCGGGGTCGGATACGCAGTATTTT. This codes for CSATRLAGSDTQYF.

By its share, this clonotype is medium-sized. This chain connects TRBV7-6 to TRBJ2-7, with 8 positions matching TRBD2. V lost 5 bases and J lost 0; bases outside the gene matches: 9. CDR1 is SGHVS, CDR2 FNYEAQ, per germline. The CDR3 covers 16 residues. CDR3 amino acids: CASSPYSGESSYEQYV. For the CDR3, the DNA is TGTGCCAGCAGCCCCTATAGCGGGGAGAGCTCCTACGAGCAGTACGTC.

V gene TRBV24-1 combines with J gene TRBJ2-3; 8 bases are shared with TRBD2. CDR1 and CDR2 (germline): KGHDR, SFDVKD. The V segment lost 0 bases and the J segment 1 base; nucleotides outside the gene matches: 2. The CDR3 length is 16 residues. Written as DNA, the CDR3 is TGTGCCACCAGTGATTTGACGCGGGAGGGCACAGATACGCAGTATTTT. This sequence encodes CATSDLTREGTDTQYF.

The chain is built from TRBV7-9 and TRBJ2-3; 8 positions agree with TRBD2. There are 16 residues in the CDR3. Germline CDR1 is SEHNR and CDR2 is FQNEAQ (reference sequence). The J segment lost 2 bases and the V segment lost 6 bases, leaving 10 bases of the junction unmatched. In DNA, the CDR3 is TGTGCCAGCAGTACGACTAGCGAAGGGGCCACAGATACGCAGTATTTT. This codes for CASSTTSEGATDTQYF.

By share, this clonotype counts as medium-sized (0.01 to 0.1%). The chain uses TRBV5-8 and TRBJ2-3; 8 positions agree with TRBD2. The CDR3 extends over 15 amino acids. Trimming removed 3 bases from V and 1 base from J; junction bases left unmatched: 4. Germline CDR1 reads SGHTS; CDR2 reads YDEGEE. The CDR3 DNA reads as TGTGCCAGCAGCTCAACGACTAGCGGCACAGATACGCAGTATTTT. It encodes CASSSTTSGTDTQYF.

Ten or more counts support this clonotype. Germline and junction disagree at one end, which may indicate a read error. V is TRBV7-9 and J is TRBJ2-5; the D is unclear. The CDR3 is 15 residues long. In germline, CDR1 is SEHNR, CDR2 FQNEAQ (reference sequence). The CDR3 DNA reads as TGTGCCAGCAGCTTAATCGGTGGTACGCAAGAGACCCAGCACTTC. It translates to CASSLIGGTQETQHF. The full variable domain, its missing parts supplied by reference TRBV7-9 and TRBJ2-5, is DTGVSQNPRHKITKRGQNVTFRCDPISEHNRLYWYRQTLGQGPEFLTYFQNEAQLEKSRLLSDRFSAERPKGSFSTLEIQRTEQGDSAMYLCASSLIGGTQETQHFGPGTRLLVL.

This clonotype has just a few counts. The rearrangement links TRBV7-2 to TRBJ2-7; a possible D gene is TRBD1 (6 bases). The length of the CDR3 is 20 residues. Looked up from germline, CDR1 is SGHTA and CDR2 is FQGNSA. V lost 2 bases and J 4 bases, leaving 30 bases between the germline ends. The CDR3 here is CASSLRMAGPRGTRPYEQYF. CDR3 bases: TGTGCCAGCAGCTTAAGGATGGCAGGGCCTAGGGGGACGCGACCTTACGAGCAGTACTTC.

The table lists this clonotype with a count of one. The CDR3 nucleotides read TGTGCCAGTAGTATGGGGACAGCTAGCACAGATACGCAGTATTTT. Amino acids: CASSMGTASTDTQYF. V usage is TRBV19 and J usage is TRBJ2-3; 7 nucleotides line up with TRBD1. The V gene's germline CDR1 is LNHDA and CDR2 SQIVND (reference sequence). The ends lost 3 bases at V and 0 bases at J; junction bases unmatched: 3. The CDR3 runs to 15 residues.

This clonotype showed up just a few times. The genes are TRBV19 and TRBJ1-2; 7 bases agree with TRBD1. V trimming: 6 bases; J trimming: 5 bases; junction bases outside the gene matches: 12. Germline V gene data show CDR1 as LNHDA and CDR2 as SQIVND (reference sequence). The CDR3 is 15 amino acids. The CDR3 reads CASSTGTAQVYGYTF. The CDR3 DNA reads TGTGCCAGTAGCACTGGGACAGCCCAAGTGTATGGCTACACCTTC. The full variable domain, completed using reference TRBV19 and TRBJ1-2, is DGGITQSPKYLFRKEGQNVTLSCEQNLNHDAMYWYRQDPGQGLRLIYYSQIVNDFQKGDIAEGYSVSREKKESFPLTVTSAQKNPTAFYLCASSTGTAQVYGYTFGSGTRLTVV.

The CDR3 sequence is CASSLDGNSYEQYF. Here the CDR3 DNA reads TGCGCCAGCAGCTTGGATGGCAACTCCTACGAGCAGTACTTC. The rearrangement uses TRBV5-1 and TRBJ2-7, with D uncertain. Looked up from germline, CDR1 is SGHRS and CDR2 is YFSETQ. Trimming shortened V by 0 bases and J by 0 bases, and 7 bases separated the two germline ends. The CDR3 consists of 14 residues.

The rearrangement joins TRBV19 to TRBJ2-1; TRBD1 aligns across 10 bases. After removal of 8 bases from V and 7 bases from J, the junction contained 8 bases not matched to a gene. CDR1 and CDR2 (germline): LNHDA, SQIVND (reference sequence). The CDR3 runs to 14 residues. The chain's CDR3 is CASRLRDRGNEQFF. In DNA, the CDR3 is TGTGCCAGTCGTCTCCGGGACAGGGGTAATGAGCAGTTCTTC.

Comment on this clonotype: The junction and the germline gene differ at one end; a read error may be behind it. V and J are TRBV7-7 and TRBJ2-2; D is unresolved. CDR3 length equals 12 residues. Germline V lookup: CDR1 SSHAT, CDR2 FNYEAQ (reference sequence). CDR3 residues: CASRPDGGELFF. For the CDR3, the DNA is TGTGCTAGCAGGCCCGACGGGGGGGAGCTGTTTTTT.

This clonotype is labeled medium-sized. The V call is TRBV20-1, the J call TRBJ1-6, with a weak D call TRBD1 (5 bases). CDR1 and CDR2 (germline): DFQATT, SNEGSKA (reference sequence). CDR3 length equals 14 residues. The CDR3 sequence is CTLLWGPRNSPLHF. CDR3 DNA: TGCACCTTATTATGGGGACCGAGAAATTCACCCCTCCACTTT.